This T cell receptor beta chain was captured in a study of blood T cell repertoires in COVID-19. Study at large: Researchers got acute and convalescent COVID-19 samples from the United States, Italy and Spain. Sources were T cells, B-cell-depleted T cells, or PBMCs; the material itself was cDNA or gDNA.

Sequenced by immunoSEQ multiplex PCR; TCRdb stores in-frame clones only, minus some. The sample has some 270,000 clones, approximately 85% seen once; the top ten hold about 4.3%. Across 20 to 25 US areas, participants ranged in age from about 18 to 90 years. Either two negative PCRs, clearance, or symptom resolution qualified Cohort 3 donors as recovered. The CDR3 has 16 amino acids. The germline V gene has CDR1 SEHNR and CDR2 FQNEAQ (reference sequence). V was cut by 1 base and J by 4 bases, with 16 bases left in between. The V gene is TRBV7-9, the J gene TRBJ1-2; D ambiguous. This receptor was obtained from a woman aged 30 to 39 who had recovered from COVID-19. Sequencing used PBMCs or T cells enriched from blood (not recorded which). CDR3 DNA: TGTGCCAGCAGCTTAGAGTCCCAACATCAATTCTATGGCTACACCTTC. Translated, it gives CASSLESQHQFYGYTF.